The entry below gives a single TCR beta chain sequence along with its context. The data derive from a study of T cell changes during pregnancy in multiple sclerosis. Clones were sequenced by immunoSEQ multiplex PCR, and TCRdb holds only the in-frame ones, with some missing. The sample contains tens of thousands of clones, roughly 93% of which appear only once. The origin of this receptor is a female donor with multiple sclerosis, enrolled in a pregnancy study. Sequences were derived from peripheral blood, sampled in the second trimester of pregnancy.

In nucleotides, the CDR3 is TGTGCCAGTAACCCCGGGACAGAGAACACTGAAGCTTTCTTT. Protein sequence: CASNPGTENTEAFF. The chain links TRBV19 to TRBJ1-1; 7 bases match TRBD1. Trimming at V came to 7 bases and at J to 1 base, leaving 6 bases not matched to a gene. The CDR3 loop spans 14 amino acids. Per germline, CDR1 LNHDA and CDR2 SQIVND (reference sequence). The full variable domain, in which reference TRBV19 and TRBJ1-1 provide the parts outside the CDR3, is DGGITQSPKYLFRKEGQNVTLSCEQNLNHDAMYWYRQDPGQGLRLIYYSQIVNDFQKGDIAEGYSVSREKKESFPLTVTSAQKNPTAFYLCASNPGTENTEAFFGQGTRLTVV.